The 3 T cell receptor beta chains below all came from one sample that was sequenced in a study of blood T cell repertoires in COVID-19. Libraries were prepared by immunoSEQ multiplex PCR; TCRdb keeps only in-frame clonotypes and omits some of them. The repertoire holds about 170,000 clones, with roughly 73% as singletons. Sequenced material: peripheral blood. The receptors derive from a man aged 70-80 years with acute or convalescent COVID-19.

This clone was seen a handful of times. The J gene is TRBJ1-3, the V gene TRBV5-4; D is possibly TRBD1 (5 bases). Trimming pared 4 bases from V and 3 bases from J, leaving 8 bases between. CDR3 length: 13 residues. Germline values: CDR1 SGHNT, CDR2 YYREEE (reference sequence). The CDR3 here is CASSAQGGNTIYF. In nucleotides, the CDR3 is TGTGCCAGCAGCGCTCAGGGTGGAAACACCATATATTTT.

CDR3 amino acids: CASSYTGTDTQYF. In nucleotides, the CDR3 is TGTGCCAGCAGTTATACAGGCACAGATACGCAGTATTTT. The rearrangement uses TRBV7-2 and TRBJ2-3; D gene unclear. The CDR3 is made up of 13 amino acids. The germline V gene encodes CDR1 SGHTA and CDR2 FQGNSA. Trimming cost V 6 bases and J 1 base, with 8 bases left between them.

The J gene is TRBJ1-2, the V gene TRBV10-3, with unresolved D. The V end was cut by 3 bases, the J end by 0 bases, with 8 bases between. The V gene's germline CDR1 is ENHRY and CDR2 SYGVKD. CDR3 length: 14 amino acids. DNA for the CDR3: TGTGCCATCAGTGACGGAGCTTCTAACTATGGCTACACCTTC. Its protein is CAISDGASNYGYTF.